These 23 T cell receptor beta chains originate from one sample sequenced in a study of identical twins. In TCRdb, the 5' RACE reads were re-called with MiXCR into one record per CDR3 protein. The top ten hold 1.6% of the sample, which has some 630,000 distinct CDR3 sequences, about 7% seen once. This same sample was also part of a study on yellow fever vaccine responses in identical twins.

The sequenced sample was PBMCs. These receptors were taken from a woman aged 18-35 years in good health.

The chain links TRBV7-8 to TRBJ2-1; 8 nucleotides line up with TRBD2. Per the germline V gene, CDR1 is SGHVS and CDR2 is FQNEAQ. J gave up 8 bases and V 1 base, and 7 bases lay outside the gene matches. The CDR3 is 15 residues long. CDR3 DNA: TGTGCCAGCAGCTTAGGACCGGGACTAGTTCATGAGCAGTTCTTC. Its translation is CASSLGPGLVHEQFF.

The rearrangement uses TRBV12-3 or TRBV12-4 and TRBJ1-1; tentative D call: TRBD1 (5 bases). The ends were cut back, 7 bases at V and 4 bases at J, with 16 bases in the middle. The CDR3 is 14 residues long. CDR3 nucleotide sequence: TGTGCCAGCACCCGGACAACGGGCGCCACTGAAGCTTTCTTT. Amino acid sequence: CASTRTTGATEAFF.

This clonotype was detected ten times or more. The chain joins TRBV7-2 to TRBJ2-1; D call uncertain. CDR1 is SGHTA and CDR2 is FQGNSA in the germline V gene. CDR3 length equals 15 residues. The V end was cut by 7 bases, the J end by 1 base, with 14 bases between. The CDR3 region is CASNPFPDSYNEQFF. DNA of the CDR3: TGTGCCAGCAACCCCTTTCCGGATTCCTACAATGAGCAGTTCTTC.

This clonotype came up a few times. J is TRBJ1-2 and V is TRBV2; D gene ambiguous. The V end was cut by 6 bases, the J end by 5 bases, with 10 bases between. Per germline, CDR1 SNHLY and CDR2 FYNNEI. This CDR3 is 12 amino acids long. The DNA of the CDR3 is TGTGCCAGCAGAGCCACGAATTATGGCTACACCTTC. Translation gives CASRATNYGYTF.

In its sample, this clonotype was seen a few times. The chain is built from TRBV12-3 or TRBV12-4 and TRBJ2-1; D perhaps matches TRBD1 (6 bases). V was pared by 6 bases and J by 13 bases, with 16 bases between. The CDR3 has 12 residues. The CDR3 nucleotides are TGTGCCAGCAGCCCGAACAGGGAGCGTCAGTTCTTC. Its protein product is CASSPNRERQFF.

This clonotype was seen only a few times. The rearrangement joins TRBV6-5 to TRBJ2-1; D is uncertain. Germline V gives CDR1 MNHEY, CDR2 SVGAGI. This CDR3 is built from 16 residues. Trimming removed 0 bases from V and 0 bases from J, with 9 bases in between. CDR3 in DNA: TGTGCCAGCAGTTACTCGTTGGCTAGCTCCTACAATGAGCAGTTCTTC. Encoded protein: CASSYSLASSYNEQFF.

This clonotype was observed at least ten times. This CDR3 is CASSEAGSTDTQYF. The CDR3 DNA reads TGCGCCAGCAGTGAAGCAGGCAGCACAGATACGCAGTATTTT. The chain carries TRBV10-1 and TRBJ2-3; D is unclear. CDR3 length: 14 amino acids. Germline V gene sequence: CDR1 WNHNN, CDR2 SYGVQD (reference sequence). The ends were cut back, 3 bases at V and 0 bases at J, with 7 bases in the middle.

This clonotype has at least ten counts. The chain is built from TRBV28 and TRBJ1-2; D is unresolved. CDR1 is MDHEN, CDR2 SYDVKM, per germline. CDR3 size: 12 residues. Trimming removed 6 bases from V and 4 bases from J, with 9 bases in between. The CDR3 spells CASSPPGYGYTF. In DNA, the CDR3 is TGTGCCAGCAGCCCCCCCGGCTATGGCTACACCTTC.

This clonotype showed up many times. The rearrangement uses TRBV12-3 or TRBV12-4 and TRBJ2-1, with 9 nucleotides matching TRBD2. The CDR3 loop spans 14 amino acids. J lost 6 bases, V lost 7 bases, and 7 bases had no gene match. The chain's CDR3 is CASNLAGVGNEQFF. Here the CDR3 DNA reads TGTGCCAGCAACTTAGCGGGAGTGGGCAATGAGCAGTTCTTC.

The chain links TRBV19 to TRBJ2-7; D ambiguous. Between the trimmed V and J ends, which lost 4 bases and 6 bases, there was a span of 19 bases. The length of the CDR3 is 15 residues. Germline-derived CDR1 and CDR2 are LNHDA and SQIVND (reference sequence). The CDR3 DNA reads TGTGCCAGTAGTACCGGACGGGTTGTTTATGCCGAGCAGTACTTC. It codes for CASSTGRVVYAEQYF.

This clonotype was seen just once. The gene calls are TRBV2 and TRBJ1-1; D not resolved. V was trimmed by 6 bases and J by 11 bases, leaving 13 bases between them. The CDR3 spans 11 residues. Germline V gene lookup returns CDR1 SNHLY and CDR2 FYNNEI. This CDR3 reads CASRQAPGAFF. CDR3 sequence (DNA): TGTGCCAGCAGGCAAGCCCCGGGGGCTTTCTTT.

J is TRBJ2-1 and V is TRBV5-1; 13 bases match TRBD2. Germline lookup yields CDR1 SGHRS and CDR2 YFSETQ. This CDR3 has 16 amino acids. Germline trimming cut 1 base from V and 6 bases from J; bases unmatched to any gene: 4. CDR3 residues: CASSLPRTSGGNEQFF. In DNA, the CDR3 is TGCGCCAGCAGCTTGCCCCGGACTAGCGGGGGCAATGAGCAGTTCTTC.

V and J are TRBV14 and TRBJ1-1, with D unresolved. The CDR3 is made up of 12 amino acids. V lost 4 bases and J 11 bases, leaving 14 bases between the germline ends. Germline CDR1 and CDR2: SGHDN and FVKESK. In DNA, the CDR3 is TGTGCCAGCAGCCCGGGTTTCGGAGTGGCTTTCTTT. Translating it yields CASSPGFGVAFF.

This clonotype has ten or more counts. This chain uses TRBV29-1 with TRBJ2-1; 7 bases align to TRBD2. Looked up from germline, CDR1 is SQVTM and CDR2 is ANQGSEA. CDR3 length: 15 amino acids. J was trimmed by 2 bases and V by 4 bases; bases with no gene match: 8. DNA for the CDR3: TGCAGCGTTGTTCATGGCGGGAGACCCTACAATGAGCAGTTCTTC. Encoded protein: CSVVHGGRPYNEQFF.

This clonotype was detected only a few times. The chain joins TRBV5-1 to TRBJ1-1, with a weak D call TRBD1 (5 bases). Germline CDR1 is SGHRS and CDR2 is YFSETQ. The V and J ends lost 5 bases and 3 bases respectively, with 20 bases between them. This CDR3 comprises 16 residues. This chain's CDR3 is CASRFNRRLEDTEAFF. DNA of the CDR3: TGCGCCAGCAGGTTTAACAGGCGTCTTGAAGACACTGAAGCTTTCTTT.

CDR3 DNA sequence: TGCAGCGTTGTCGTGGCCGGTTCCTACGAGCAGTACGTC. Its translation is CSVVVAGSYEQYV. The chain carries TRBV29-1 and TRBJ2-7; D uncertain. Trimming shortened V by 4 bases and J by 1 base, and 11 bases separated the two germline ends. This CDR3 spans 13 amino acids. Germline CDR1 is SQVTM and CDR2 is ANQGSEA.

This clonotype was observed at least ten times. This chain links TRBV12-3 or TRBV12-4 with TRBJ2-1, with D perhaps TRBD1 (6 bases). CDR3 size: 11 residues. Trimming took off 6 bases at V and 9 bases at J, with 9 bases between the two ends. CDR3 residues: CASRDRGEQFF. Written as DNA, the CDR3 is TGTGCCAGCAGGGACAGAGGTGAGCAGTTCTTC.

V usage is TRBV5-1 and J usage is TRBJ2-1; 7 nucleotides match TRBD1. CDR1 and CDR2 (germline): SGHRS, YFSETQ. With V trimmed by 0 bases and J by 7 bases, 7 bases remained unmatched. The CDR3 length is 15 residues. The CDR3 region has the DNA TGCGCCAGCAGCTTGGGACAGGGAATTTTGAATGAGCAGTTCTTC. Encoded protein: CASSLGQGILNEQFF.

The chain carries TRBV2 and TRBJ2-3, with D tentatively TRBD2 (6 bases). Trimming left V 4 bases short and J 1 base short, with 15 bases between. The CDR3 is 16 amino acids. The germline V gene encodes CDR1 SNHLY and CDR2 FYNNEI. DNA for the CDR3: TGTGCCAGCAGTGTGGAGGGGAAAATCGGCACAGATACGCAGTATTTT. Translation gives CASSVEGKIGTDTQYF.

The chain recombines TRBV3-1 with TRBJ1-6, with D hard to call. The CDR3 runs 16 residues. CDR1 is LGHDT and CDR2 is YNNKEL in the germline V gene (reference sequence). Between the trimmed V and J ends, which lost 4 bases and 9 bases, there was a span of 19 bases. The CDR3 spells CASSRRTSDLGSPLHF. The CDR3 DNA reads TGTGCCAGCAGCCGACGAACCAGCGATCTGGGTTCACCCCTCCACTTT.

This clonotype was found a few times. The chain is built from TRBV4-1 and TRBJ1-1; D may be TRBD1 (6 bases). V lost 4 bases, J lost 6 bases, and 18 bases lay in between. Germline CDR1 is MGHRA and CDR2 is YSYEKL. The CDR3 is 15 residues long. In nucleotides, the CDR3 is TGCGCCAGCAGCCTCCTCGACAGGATCGGCTCTGAAGCTTTCTTT. This translates into CASSLLDRIGSEAFF.

This clonotype was seen a handful of times. The V call is TRBV18, the J call TRBJ2-7; 9 bases align to TRBD1. The CDR3 runs to 16 residues. V gave up 4 bases and J gave up 0 bases; unmatched junction bases: 7. Germline assignment: CDR1 KGHSH and CDR2 LQKENI. The CDR3 DNA follows: TGTGCCAGCTCACTATTTACAGGGGGCGACTCCTACGAGCAGTACTTC. Translated: CASSLFTGGDSYEQYF.

There are many counts of this clonotype. V gene TRBV20-1 combines with J gene TRBJ2-1, with 7 bases aligning to TRBD2. V shed 3 bases and J 8 bases; nucleotides not matched to a gene: 10. The CDR3 sequence is 14 residues long. The germline CDR1 and CDR2 sequences are DFQATT and SNEGSKA (reference sequence). Written as DNA, the CDR3 is TGCAGTGCTAGTCCTCCGGGAGGTGGGGATGAGCAGTTCTTC. Residues: CSASPPGGGDEQFF.